This T cell receptor (beta chain) was identified in a study of blood T cell repertoires in COVID-19. Germline loops: CDR1 MDHEN, CDR2 SYDVKM. The junction had 5 bases not matched to a gene; V was cut back by 4 bases and J by 1 base. The CDR3 spans 16 residues. Under the authors' procedure: Amplification with reference gene primers provided the estimates of nucleated cell counts. Some clones are missing from TCRdb's copy, which holds only in-frame ones; the method was immunoSEQ multiplex PCR. That table is the source of V, J and clone size, and D and trimming were worked out from the DNA. The profile shows approximately 360,000 clones, roughly 90% of them singletons.

Sequences were obtained from peripheral blood. J is TRBJ2-3 and V is TRBV28, with 10 positions matching TRBD1. The clonotype originates from a man younger than 35 with active or convalescent COVID-19. CDR3 in amino acids: CASSSATGGGTDTQYF. For the CDR3, the DNA is TGTGCCAGCAGTTCAGCGACAGGGGGCGGCACAGATACGCAGTATTTT.